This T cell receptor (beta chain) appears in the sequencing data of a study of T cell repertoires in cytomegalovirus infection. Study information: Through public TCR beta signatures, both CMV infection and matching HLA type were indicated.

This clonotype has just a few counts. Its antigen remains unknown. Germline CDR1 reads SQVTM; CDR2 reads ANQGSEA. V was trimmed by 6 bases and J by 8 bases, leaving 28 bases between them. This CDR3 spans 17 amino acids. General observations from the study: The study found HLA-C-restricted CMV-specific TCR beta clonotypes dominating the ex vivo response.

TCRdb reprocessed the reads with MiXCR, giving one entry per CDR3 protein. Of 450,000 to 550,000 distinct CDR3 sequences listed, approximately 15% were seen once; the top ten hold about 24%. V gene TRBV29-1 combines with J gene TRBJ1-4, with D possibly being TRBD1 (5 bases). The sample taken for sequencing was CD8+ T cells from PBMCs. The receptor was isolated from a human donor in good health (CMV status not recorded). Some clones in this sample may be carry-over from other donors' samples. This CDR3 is CSVDGVFGDSVGEKLFF. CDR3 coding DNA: TGCAGCGTCGATGGGGTTTTCGGGGACTCAGTGGGGGAAAAACTGTTTTTT.